The present T cell receptor beta chain was sequenced within a study of T cells after yellow fever vaccination. The V gene's germline CDR1 is MNHEY and CDR2 SMNVEV (reference sequence). Deletions cut 3 bases from V and 6 bases from J, with 12 bases between. This CDR3 contains 13 residues. Only a few counts were recorded for this clonotype. A single record per CDR3 protein comes from TCRdb applying MiXCR to the 5' RACE reads. The sample lists some 600,000 distinct CDR3 sequences; around 12% were seen once. The V gene is TRBV27, the J gene TRBJ2-7; D might be TRBD1 (6 bases). The sample here was PBMCs, taken on the day of the yellow fever booster vaccination. This receptor was identified in a man aged 25-45 years who received the YFV17D yellow fever vaccine. CDR3 residues: CASSFQGWGEQYF. The CDR3 DNA follows: TGTGCCAGCAGTTTTCAGGGGTGGGGCGAGCAGTACTTC.